Below are 30 T cell receptor beta chains sequenced from a single sample in a study of T cell repertoires in ileal Crohn's disease. Produced via immunoSEQ multiplex PCR; TCRdb's table is partial and in-frame only. The sample includes some 16,000 clones, under 95% of them seen just once. Regarding time point: inflamed ileum from the surgical specimen. Sequencing input: ileal tissue. Every receptor here comes from an adult with Crohn's disease.

The V and J genes are TRBV5-6 and TRBJ2-3, with 7 positions matching TRBD2. The CDR3 extends over 16 amino acids. V was pared by 6 bases and J by 0 bases, with 10 bases of the junction left unmatched. CDR1 is SGHDT, CDR2 YYEEEE, per germline. CDR3 protein: CASMRWGGTSTDTQYF. CDR3 sequence (DNA): TGTGCCAGCATGAGGTGGGGGGGAACTAGCACAGATACGCAGTATTTT.

The chain couples TRBV4-1 to TRBJ1-5, with a weak D call TRBD1 (5 bases). This CDR3 has 16 amino acids. V was shortened by 1 base and J by 2 bases, with 12 bases between the two germline ends. Per germline, CDR1 MGHRA and CDR2 YSYEKL. The CDR3 sequence: CASSQGIQGGNQPQHF. For the CDR3, the DNA is TGCGCCAGCAGCCAAGGGATCCAGGGCGGCAATCAGCCCCAGCATTTT.

V and J are TRBV7-4 and TRBJ1-5; D gene unclear. CDR3 size: 15 residues. V lost 0 bases to trimming and J lost 9 bases, with 15 bases between them. Germline V gene lookup returns CDR1 SGHVT and CDR2 SQSDAQ. The CDR3 loop is CASSLACSRRPPQHF. The CDR3 DNA is TGTGCCAGCAGCTTAGCATGTAGCAGGCGACCGCCCCAGCATTTT.

The chain uses TRBV5-5 and TRBJ1-4; no firm D call. V was pared by 0 bases and J by 7 bases, with 13 bases between. CDR3 size: 15 residues. The germline CDR1 and CDR2 sequences are SGHKS and YYEKEE (reference sequence). The CDR3 loop is CASSLEPGMGEKLFF. The DNA of the CDR3 is TGTGCCAGCAGCTTGGAGCCGGGAATGGGTGAAAAACTGTTTTTT.

This chain uses TRBV11-2 with TRBJ1-2; D unresolved. Per the germline V gene, CDR1 is SGHAT and CDR2 is FQNNGV. CDR3 size: 12 residues. Trimming took off 0 bases at V and 6 bases at J, with 5 bases between the two ends. CDR3 in DNA: TGTGCCAGCAGCTTAGAGGGCCATGGCTACACCTTC. It translates to CASSLEGHGYTF.

The chain couples TRBV5-6 to TRBJ1-4, with D perhaps TRBD1 (5 bases). Trimming stripped 0 bases from V and 7 bases from J, with 10 bases between. The germline gives CDR1 SGHDT, CDR2 YYEEEE. The CDR3 extends over 14 amino acids. CDR3 sequence (DNA): TGTGCCAGCAGCTTGGCCGGGGGTGGTGAAAAACTGTTTTTT. Amino acid sequence: CASSLAGGGEKLFF.

The chain joins TRBV28 to TRBJ1-4; unclear D gene. This CDR3 spans 15 amino acids. Germline-derived CDR1 and CDR2 are MDHEN and SYDVKM. V was shortened by 3 bases and J by 8 bases, with 16 bases between the two germline ends. The CDR3 DNA follows: TGTGCCAGCAGTTTTGTTAGTCACCTCCGGGAAAAACTGTTTTTT. It translates to CASSFVSHLREKLFF.

The rearrangement joins TRBV7-3 to TRBJ2-3; tentatively, D is TRBD1 or TRBD2 (5 bases each). Trimming left V 5 bases short and J 0 bases short, with 15 bases between. This CDR3 spans 16 amino acids. CDR1 is SGHTA and CDR2 is FQGTGA in the germline V gene. The CDR3 DNA reads as TGTGCCAGCAGCCGAGGGGTTTTTTCTAGCACAGATACGCAGTATTTT. This gives the protein CASSRGVFSSTDTQYF.

The chain links TRBV2 to TRBJ2-3; the D is unclear. CDR3 size: 12 residues. CDR1 is SNHLY and CDR2 is FYNNEI in the germline V gene. Deletions cut 1 base from V and 8 bases from J, with 7 bases between. In DNA, the CDR3 is TGTGCCAGCAGTGAAGTAGTAGGTACGCAGTATTTT. Protein: CASSEVVGTQYF.

The gene calls are TRBV5-5 and TRBJ1-1; TRBD1 aligns across 9 bases. From germline, CDR1 is SGHKS and CDR2 YYEKEE (reference sequence). This CDR3 comprises 14 residues. V gave up 4 bases and J gave up 6 bases; unmatched junction bases: 7. The chain's CDR3 is CASSIRDRAPEAFF. Here the CDR3 DNA reads TGTGCCAGCAGCATCCGGGACAGGGCCCCTGAAGCTTTCTTT.

V is TRBV11-2 and J is TRBJ1-5; D call uncertain. Trimming left V 5 bases short and J 7 bases short, with 12 bases between. CDR1 is SGHAT and CDR2 is FQNNGV in the germline V gene. The CDR3 is 13 residues long. This CDR3 is CASSPGWAQPQHF. As DNA, the CDR3 is TGTGCCAGCAGCCCCGGGTGGGCCCAGCCCCAGCATTTT.

The chain combines TRBV5-4 with TRBJ1-2, with a tentative D call TRBD1 (6 bases). Germline CDR1 SGHNT, CDR2 YYREEE (reference sequence). This CDR3 is built from 18 residues. V lost 0 bases and J lost 2, with 20 bases in between. This chain's CDR3 is CASSLASLTGRLNYGYTF. CDR3 coding DNA: TGTGCCAGCAGCTTGGCCTCTTTGACAGGAAGATTAAACTATGGCTACACCTTC.

CDR3 nucleotides: TGTGCCAGCAGCCCTCAGACAGGGGGAAATTCACCCCTCCACTTT. This sequence encodes CASSPQTGGNSPLHF. The chain uses TRBV6-5 and TRBJ1-6, with TRBD1 identical over 9 bases. Germline V lookup: CDR1 MNHEY, CDR2 SVGAGI. This CDR3 is 15 amino acids long. V was pared by 6 bases and J by 7 bases, with 7 bases of the junction left unmatched.

A few counts support this clone. The chain employs TRBV5-1 and TRBJ1-6; perhaps TRBD1 as D (5 bases). CDR1 and CDR2 (germline): SGHRS, YFSETQ. The CDR3 length is 18 residues. V was pared by 2 bases and J by 0 bases, with 15 bases between. The chain's CDR3 is CASSFGTSRYSYNSPLHF. The CDR3 region has the DNA TGCGCCAGCAGCTTCGGGACTTCCCGTTACTCCTATAATTCACCCCTCCACTTT.

The J gene is TRBJ2-3, the V gene TRBV7-3; TRBD1 or TRBD2 may be the D gene (5 bases each). The CDR3 spans 15 residues. The germline V gene has CDR1 SGHTA and CDR2 FQGTGA. V was pared by 0 bases and J by 2 bases, with 9 bases between. DNA for the CDR3: TGTGCCAGCAGCTTAACCGGGGACCTCACAGATACGCAGTATTTT. Amino acids: CASSLTGDLTDTQYF.

This sequence joins TRBV9 and TRBJ1-2; D is perhaps TRBD1 (5 bases). Germline-derived CDR1 and CDR2 are SGDLS and YYNGEE. V was trimmed by 0 bases and J by 0 bases, leaving 9 bases between them. The CDR3 runs 15 residues. The CDR3 region is CASSVGGTANYGYTF. Written as DNA, the CDR3 is TGTGCCAGCAGCGTAGGGGGGACGGCTAACTATGGCTACACCTTC.

This clone was detected only a few times. The chain joins TRBV29-1 to TRBJ2-1, with a weak D call TRBD1 (6 bases). Germline V CDR1 and CDR2: SQVTM, ANQGSEA. V was pared by 4 bases and J by 5 bases, with 12 bases between. The CDR3 covers 13 residues. This chain's CDR3 is CSVAQGSHNEQFF. The CDR3 nucleotides read TGCAGCGTTGCCCAGGGGTCCCACAATGAGCAGTTCTTC.

CDR3 residues: CASSAQGATNEKLFF. The CDR3 coding sequence is TGTGCCAGCAGTGCGCAGGGAGCAACTAATGAAAAACTGTTTTTT. V is TRBV25-1 and J is TRBJ1-4, with D possibly being TRBD1 (5 bases). V was trimmed by 4 bases and J by 0 bases, leaving 9 bases between them. The length of the CDR3 is 15 residues. CDR1 is MGHDK and CDR2 is SYGVNS in the germline V gene. The full variable domain, completed using reference TRBV25-1 and TRBJ1-4, is EADIYQTPRYLVIGTGKKITLECSQTMGHDKMYWYQQDPGMELHLIHYSYGVNSTEKGDLSSESTVSRIRTEHFPLTLESARPSHTSQYLCASSAQGATNEKLFFGSGTQLSVL.

The chain has TRBV10-3 and TRBJ1-1, with D perhaps matching TRBD1 (6 bases). V shed 5 bases and J shed 1 base, with 20 bases lying between them. Germline-derived CDR1 and CDR2 are ENHRY and SYGVKD. The CDR3 is made up of 17 amino acids. The CDR3 DNA is TGTGCCATCAGTCAACCGGGGGCAGGCCTAAGGAACACTGAAGCTTTCTTT. Encoded protein: CAISQPGAGLRNTEAFF.

This chain connects TRBV6-6 to TRBJ1-1; no definite D call. Trimming shortened V by 4 bases and J by 1 base, and 16 bases separated the two germline ends. In germline, CDR1 is MNHNY, CDR2 SVGAGI (reference sequence). The CDR3 runs to 16 residues. Written as DNA, the CDR3 is TGTGCCAGCAGTTCCGCGTTAGGTCAGCGGAACACTGAAGCTTTCTTT. Translation gives CASSSALGQRNTEAFF.

The CDR3, as DNA: TGTGCCAGCAACCCCCGGGGGGGGCCCGGGGAGCTGTTTTTT. Translation gives CASNPRGGPGELFF. The chain recombines TRBV5-6 with TRBJ2-2; TRBD2 matches at 8 bases. Looked up from germline, CDR1 is SGHDT and CDR2 is YYEEEE. This CDR3 is 14 amino acids long. V shed 6 bases, J shed 6 bases, and the junction held 7 bases outside the gene matches.

The chain links TRBV7-8 to TRBJ1-2, with TRBD1 as a possible D gene (5 bases). CDR1 SGHVS and CDR2 FQNEAQ come from the germline V gene. Deletions cut 4 bases from V and 10 bases from J, with 16 bases between. The CDR3 extends over 13 amino acids. CDR3 sequence: CASSSRTPPVYTF. CDR3 bases: TGTGCCAGCAGCTCCCGGACACCCCCGGTCTACACCTTC.

V gene TRBV5-4 combines with J gene TRBJ1-2; TRBD1 matches at 7 bases. This CDR3 comprises 14 residues. Germline assignment: CDR1 SGHNT and CDR2 YYREEE (reference sequence). J lost 9 bases, V lost 2 bases, and 10 bases had no gene match. The chain's CDR3 is CASSFSWTGGSYTF. The CDR3, as DNA: TGTGCCAGCAGCTTTTCCTGGACAGGAGGAAGCTACACCTTC.

This chain connects TRBV19 to TRBJ2-6; the match to TRBD1 covers 10 bases. Losses at the gene ends were 6 bases for V and 0 bases for J; bases not matched to a gene: 8. Germline values: CDR1 LNHDA, CDR2 SQIVND (reference sequence). The CDR3 is 18 residues long. In DNA form, the CDR3 reads TGTGCCAGTAGACGACAGGGGGCAATACCCTCTGGGGCCAACGTCCTGACTTTC. It yields the protein CASRRQGAIPSGANVLTF.

J is TRBJ2-5 and V is TRBV10-2, with D possibly being TRBD2 (5 bases). Germline-derived CDR1 and CDR2 are WSHSY and SAAADI. V was pared by 7 bases and J by 4 bases, with 13 bases between. This CDR3 comprises 13 residues. The CDR3 reads CASTRGRGETQYF. CDR3 bases: TGCGCCAGCACGAGAGGGCGCGGAGAGACCCAGTACTTC.

This rearrangement joins TRBV11-2 to TRBJ2-7, with D possibly TRBD1 on 6 matching bases. Germline assignment: CDR1 SGHAT and CDR2 FQNNGV. This CDR3 is 15 amino acids long. Trimming cost V 4 bases and J 4 bases, with 17 bases left between them. The CDR3 spells CASSYLDRSAYEQYF. The CDR3 DNA reads TGTGCCAGCAGCTACTTAGACAGGTCCGCATACGAGCAGTACTTC.

The chain carries TRBV18 and TRBJ2-7; 14 bases are a match to TRBD2. CDR3 length: 16 residues. With V trimmed by 1 base and J by 2 bases, 1 base remained unmatched. Germline CDR1 KGHSH, CDR2 LQKENI. The CDR3 spells CASSPRTSGGTYEQYF. The DNA of the CDR3 is TGTGCCAGCTCACCACGGACTAGCGGGGGGACCTACGAGCAGTACTTC.

The J gene is TRBJ2-7, the V gene TRBV19; TRBD2 is a possible D gene (5 bases). V gave up 3 bases and J gave up 2 bases, with 11 bases separating them. The germline gives CDR1 LNHDA, CDR2 SQIVND (reference sequence). The CDR3 totals 14 residues. In DNA, the CDR3 is TGTGCCAGTAGTATCTCCCCCGGGGCCTACGAGCAGTACTTC. This codes for CASSISPGAYEQYF. Supplemented by reference TRBV19 and TRBJ2-7, the full variable domain reads DGGITQSPKYLFRKEGQNVTLSCEQNLNHDAMYWYRQDPGQGLRLIYYSQIVNDFQKGDIAEGYSVSREKKESFPLTVTSAQKNPTAFYLCASSISPGAYEQYFGPGTRLTVT.

The chain has TRBV7-9 and TRBJ2-1; possibly TRBD1 for D (5 bases). The CDR3 has 16 residues. V lost 3 bases and J lost 0, with 12 bases in between. Germline V gene sequence: CDR1 SEHNR, CDR2 FQNEAQ (reference sequence). CDR3 sequence: CASSFWRTSSYNEQFF. The CDR3 region has the DNA TGTGCCAGCAGCTTTTGGCGGACAAGCTCCTACAATGAGCAGTTCTTC.

The chain has TRBV6-1 and TRBJ1-6; D is unclear. This CDR3 is built from 14 residues. Trimming removed 6 bases from V and 8 bases from J, with 14 bases in between. CDR1 and CDR2 (germline): MNHNS, SASEGT. The CDR3 DNA sequence: TGTGCCAGCAGAGAACAGAGAGATCATTCACCCCTCCACTTT. Protein: CASREQRDHSPLHF.